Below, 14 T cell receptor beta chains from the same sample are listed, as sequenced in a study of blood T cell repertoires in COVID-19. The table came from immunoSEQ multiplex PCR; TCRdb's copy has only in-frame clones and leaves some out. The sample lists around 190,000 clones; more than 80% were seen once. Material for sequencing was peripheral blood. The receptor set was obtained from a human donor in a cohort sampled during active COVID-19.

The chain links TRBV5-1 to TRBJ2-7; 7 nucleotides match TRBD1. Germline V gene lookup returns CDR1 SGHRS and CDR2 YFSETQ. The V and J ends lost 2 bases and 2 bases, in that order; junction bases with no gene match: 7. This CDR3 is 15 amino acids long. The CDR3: CASSLDREWAYEQYF. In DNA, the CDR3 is TGCGCCAGCAGCTTAGACAGGGAGTGGGCCTACGAGCAGTACTTC.

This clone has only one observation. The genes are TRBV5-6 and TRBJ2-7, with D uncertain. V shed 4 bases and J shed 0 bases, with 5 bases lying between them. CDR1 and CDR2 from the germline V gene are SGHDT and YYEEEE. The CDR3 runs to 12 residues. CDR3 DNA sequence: TGTGCCAGCAGCGGCAGCTCCTACGAGCAGTACTTC. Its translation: CASSGSSYEQYF.

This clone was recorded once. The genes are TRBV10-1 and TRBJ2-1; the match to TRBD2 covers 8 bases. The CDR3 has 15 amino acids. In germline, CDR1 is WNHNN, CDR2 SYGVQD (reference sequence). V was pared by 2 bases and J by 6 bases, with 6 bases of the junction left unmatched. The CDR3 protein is CASSEVAGTGNEQFF. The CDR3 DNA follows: TGCGCCAGCAGTGAGGTAGCGGGGACCGGCAATGAGCAGTTCTTC.

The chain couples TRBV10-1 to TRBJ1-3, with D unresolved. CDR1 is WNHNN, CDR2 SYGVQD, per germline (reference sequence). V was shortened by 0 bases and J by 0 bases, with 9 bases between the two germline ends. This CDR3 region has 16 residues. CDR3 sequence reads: CASSESRSSSGNTIYF. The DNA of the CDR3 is TGCGCCAGCAGTGAGTCACGATCGAGCTCTGGAAACACCATATATTTT.

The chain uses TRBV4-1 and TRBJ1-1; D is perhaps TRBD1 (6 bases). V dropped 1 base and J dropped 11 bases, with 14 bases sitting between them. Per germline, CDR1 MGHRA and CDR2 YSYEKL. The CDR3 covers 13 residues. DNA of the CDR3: TGCGCCAGCAGCCAAGTCAGGGGCAGCAAGGCTTTCTTT. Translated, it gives CASSQVRGSKAFF.

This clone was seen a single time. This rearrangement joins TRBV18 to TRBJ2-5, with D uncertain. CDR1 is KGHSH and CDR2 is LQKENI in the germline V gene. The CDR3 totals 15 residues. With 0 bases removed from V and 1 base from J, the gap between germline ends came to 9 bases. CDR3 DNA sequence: TGTGCCAGCTCACCACCAGGCGGAATCCAAGAGACCCAGTACTTC. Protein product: CASSPPGGIQETQYF.

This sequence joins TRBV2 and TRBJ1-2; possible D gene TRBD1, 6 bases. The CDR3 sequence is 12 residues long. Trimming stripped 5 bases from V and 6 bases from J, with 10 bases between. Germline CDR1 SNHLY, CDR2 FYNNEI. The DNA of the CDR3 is TGTGCCAGCAGTCAGCAGGGGAATGGCTACACCTTC. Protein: CASSQQGNGYTF.

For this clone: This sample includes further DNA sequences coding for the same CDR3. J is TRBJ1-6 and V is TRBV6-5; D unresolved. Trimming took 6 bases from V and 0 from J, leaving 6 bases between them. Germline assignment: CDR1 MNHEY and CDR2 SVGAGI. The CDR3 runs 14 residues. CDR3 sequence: CASRRSSYNSPLHF. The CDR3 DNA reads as TGTGCCAGCAGGAGGAGCTCCTATAATTCACCCCTCCACTTT.

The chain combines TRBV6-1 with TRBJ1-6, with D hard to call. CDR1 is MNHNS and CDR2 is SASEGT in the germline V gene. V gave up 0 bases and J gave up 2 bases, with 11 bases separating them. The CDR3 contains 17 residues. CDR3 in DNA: TGTGCCAGCAGTGAAGCGCGGCGAAGCCCCTATAATTCACCCCTCCACTTT. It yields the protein CASSEARRSPYNSPLHF.

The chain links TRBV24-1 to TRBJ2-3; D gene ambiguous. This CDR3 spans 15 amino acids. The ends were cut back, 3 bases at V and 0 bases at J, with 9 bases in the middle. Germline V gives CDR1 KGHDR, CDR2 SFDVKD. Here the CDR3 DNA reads TGTGCCACCAGTGATCGGGTGGGTAGCACAGATACGCAGTATTTT. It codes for CATSDRVGSTDTQYF.

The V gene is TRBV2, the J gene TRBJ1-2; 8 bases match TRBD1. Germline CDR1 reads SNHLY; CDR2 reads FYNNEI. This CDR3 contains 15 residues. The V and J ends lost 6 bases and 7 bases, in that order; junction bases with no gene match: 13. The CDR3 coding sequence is TGTGCCAGCAGCCCCGGACAGGGTGAATATCGTGGCTACACCTTC. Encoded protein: CASSPGQGEYRGYTF.

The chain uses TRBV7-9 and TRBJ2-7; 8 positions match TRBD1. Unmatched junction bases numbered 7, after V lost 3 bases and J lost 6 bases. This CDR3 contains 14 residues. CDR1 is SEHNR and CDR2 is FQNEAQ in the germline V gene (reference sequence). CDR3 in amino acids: CASSLNPGTGEQYF. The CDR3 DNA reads TGTGCCAGCAGCTTGAACCCCGGGACAGGCGAGCAGTACTTC. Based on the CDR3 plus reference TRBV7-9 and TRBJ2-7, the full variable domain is DTGVSQNPRHKITKRGQNVTFRCDPISEHNRLYWYRQTLGQGPEFLTYFQNEAQLEKSRLLSDRFSAERPKGSFSTLEIQRTEQGDSAMYLCASSLNPGTGEQYFGPGTRLTVT.

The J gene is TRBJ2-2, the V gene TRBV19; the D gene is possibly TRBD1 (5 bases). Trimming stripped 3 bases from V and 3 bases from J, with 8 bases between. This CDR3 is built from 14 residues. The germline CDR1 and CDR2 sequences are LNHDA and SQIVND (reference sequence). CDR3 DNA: TGTGCCAGTAGTATCCCCAGGGACACCGGGGAGCTGTTTTTT. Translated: CASSIPRDTGELFF.

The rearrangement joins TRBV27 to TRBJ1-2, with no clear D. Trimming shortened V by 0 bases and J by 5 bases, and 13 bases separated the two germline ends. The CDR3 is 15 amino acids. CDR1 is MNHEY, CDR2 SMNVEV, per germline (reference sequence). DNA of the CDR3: TGTGCCAGCAGTTTATCTAGGACTTTGAGATATGGCTACACCTTC. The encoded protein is CASSLSRTLRYGYTF.